A single sample is the source of the 28 T cell receptor beta chains below, sequenced in a study of blood T cell repertoires in COVID-19. TCRdb's table, derived via immunoSEQ multiplex PCR, lists solely in-frame clones and lacks some. The sample records around 500,000 clones, roughly nine tenths being singletons. Sequencing input: PBMCs or T cells enriched from blood (not recorded which). All receptors come from a woman aged 55 to 70 who had recovered from COVID-19.

V is TRBV27 and J is TRBJ1-4; D gene unclear. This CDR3 region has 13 residues. V dropped 7 bases and J dropped 1 base, with 7 bases sitting between them. CDR1 MNHEY and CDR2 SMNVEV come from the germline V gene (reference sequence). The CDR3 DNA reads TGTGCCAGCACGGGTTTAACTAATGAAAAACTGTTTTTT. This encodes CASTGLTNEKLFF.

This clone was detected once. This chain uses TRBV13 with TRBJ1-2; tentatively, D is TRBD1 (6 bases). This CDR3 comprises 15 residues. Trimming removed 0 bases from V and 3 bases from J, with 11 bases in between. Germline values: CDR1 PRHDT, CDR2 FYEKMQ (reference sequence). CDR3 protein: CASSLGRTAYYGYTF. DNA for the CDR3: TGTGCCAGCAGCTTAGGCCGGACAGCCTACTATGGCTACACCTTC.

The chain links TRBV29-1 to TRBJ1-2, with D unclear. Germline CDR1 is SQVTM and CDR2 is ANQGSEA. The CDR3 runs 11 residues. V was pared by 3 bases and J by 8 bases, with 10 bases between. CDR3 DNA: TGCAGCGTTGATCCGGGGTACGGCTACACCTTC. Protein: CSVDPGYGYTF.

The chain couples TRBV7-9 to TRBJ1-5, with TRBD1 matching over 7 bases. With 5 bases clipped from V and 6 bases from J, the junction kept 13 bases outside the gene matches. The CDR3 runs 16 residues. Germline V lookup: CDR1 SEHNR, CDR2 FQNEAQ (reference sequence). The CDR3 DNA is TGTGCCAGCAGCGGTCTGCTACAGGGGAATAGTCAGCCCCAGCATTTT. Translated: CASSGLLQGNSQPQHF.

The DNA for the CDR3 is TGTGCCAGCAGCCAAGAGTATTCTCCGAACTATGGCTACACCTTC. This sequence encodes CASSQEYSPNYGYTF. This sequence joins TRBV3-1 (or the pseudogene TRBV3-2) and TRBJ1-2; D not resolved. The CDR3 contains 15 residues. Germline V lookup: CDR1 LGHDT, CDR2 YNNKEL (reference sequence). V lost 0 bases to trimming and J lost 2 bases, with 10 bases between them.

The genes are TRBV5-1 and TRBJ2-1, with a tentative D call TRBD1 (6 bases). The CDR3 extends over 16 amino acids. Germline V gene data show CDR1 as SGHRS and CDR2 as YFSETQ. V dropped 6 bases and J dropped 0 bases, with 16 bases sitting between them. CDR3 sequence (DNA): TGCGCCAGCACCCGAGGGGGAATTAGCTCCTACAATGAGCAGTTCTTC. Protein product: CASTRGGISSYNEQFF.

This chain joins TRBV5-1 and TRBJ2-5, with D perhaps TRBD2 (7 bases). The CDR3 is 14 residues long. Trimming took off 6 bases at V and 1 base at J, with 13 bases between the two ends. CDR1 and CDR2 from the germline V gene are SGHRS and YFSETQ. The CDR3 DNA sequence: TGCGCCAGCAAGGCGGGGGCCTTCCAAGAGACCCAGTACTTC. Encoded protein: CASKAGAFQETQYF.

The chain employs TRBV6-5 and TRBJ2-1, with 12 bases aligning to TRBD2. Unmatched junction bases numbered 5, after V lost 4 bases and J lost 4 bases. Germline CDR1 is MNHEY and CDR2 is SVGAGI. The CDR3 runs 16 residues. The CDR3 coding sequence is TGTGCCAGCAGTTTTTCCGGGACTAGCGGGTACAATGAGCAGTTCTTC. Translation gives CASSFSGTSGYNEQFF.

The chain combines TRBV29-1 with TRBJ2-7, with D unresolved. The CDR3 totals 13 residues. The V and J ends lost 3 bases and 0 bases respectively, with 9 bases between them. Looked up from germline, CDR1 is SQVTM and CDR2 is ANQGSEA. The CDR3 spells CSVEFPYSYEQYF. The CDR3 DNA sequence: TGCAGCGTTGAGTTTCCCTACTCCTACGAGCAGTACTTC.

On this clone itself: Other nucleotide sequences in the sample specify the same CDR3. This rearrangement joins TRBV3-1 (or the pseudogene TRBV3-2) to TRBJ1-1, with unresolved D. This CDR3 contains 14 residues. CDR1 and CDR2 (germline): LGHDT, YNNKEL (reference sequence). V was pared by 1 base and J by 1 base, with 7 bases between. The CDR3, as DNA: TGTGCCAGCAGCCAAGTAGGCGGGAACACTGAAGCTTTCTTT. This translates into CASSQVGGNTEAFF.

The gene calls are TRBV6-5 and TRBJ1-1; 10 nucleotides line up with TRBD1. V lost 4 bases and J lost 1; bases outside the gene matches: 3. This CDR3 comprises 15 residues. Germline V gene lookup returns CDR1 MNHEY and CDR2 SVGAGI. The CDR3 sequence: CASSWDRGENTEAFF. CDR3 DNA sequence: TGTGCCAGCAGTTGGGACAGGGGCGAGAACACTGAAGCTTTCTTT.

V gene TRBV5-8 combines with J gene TRBJ1-3; no clear D gene. CDR3 length: 15 residues. Trimming took 4 bases from V and 4 from J, leaving 15 bases between them. The germline V gene has CDR1 SGHTS and CDR2 YDEGEE. The chain's CDR3 is CASSMTGSGGNTIYF. CDR3 nucleotide sequence: TGTGCCAGCAGCATGACGGGGAGTGGGGGAAACACCATATATTTT.

This chain uses TRBV2 with TRBJ1-4; tentatively, D is TRBD1 (5 bases). The V gene lost 4 bases and the J gene lost 3 bases, with 12 bases spanning the gap. This CDR3 is 15 amino acids long. Per the germline V gene, CDR1 is SNHLY and CDR2 is FYNNEI. As DNA, the CDR3 is TGTGCCAGCAGTGCCTCAGGGTACCCTAATGAAAAACTGTTTTTT. This gives the protein CASSASGYPNEKLFF.

The chain carries TRBV24-1 and TRBJ2-2; no clear D. The V gene lost 0 bases and the J gene lost 0 bases, with 7 bases spanning the gap. The CDR3 spans 16 residues. Germline V gene lookup returns CDR1 KGHDR and CDR2 SFDVKD. CDR3 sequence: CATSDLYSPNTGELFF. CDR3 bases: TGTGCCACCAGTGATTTGTACAGCCCGAACACCGGGGAGCTGTTTTTT.

This clone appeared a single time. This chain links TRBV7-2 with TRBJ1-3; D is uncertain. CDR3 length equals 15 residues. Germline assignment: CDR1 SGHTA and CDR2 FQGNSA. V was cut by 5 bases and J by 3 bases, with 14 bases left in between. CDR3 sequence: CASSQTVSVGNTIYF. The CDR3 bases are TGTGCCAGCAGCCAGACTGTCTCTGTTGGAAACACCATATATTTT.

The sample holds one count of this clone. The chain is built from TRBV7-2 and TRBJ1-5; no definite D call. This CDR3 is 15 amino acids long. The V gene's germline CDR1 is SGHTA and CDR2 FQGNSA. V was cut by 8 bases and J by 1 base, with 15 bases left in between. CDR3: CASRVGSMSNQPQHF. CDR3 sequence (DNA): TGTGCCAGCCGCGTTGGTAGTATGAGCAATCAGCCCCAGCATTTT.

CDR3 sequence reads: CASSQDLRTGGYGYTF. In DNA, the CDR3 is TGTGCCAGCAGCCAAGATCTCCGAACAGGGGGCTATGGCTACACCTTC. This sequence joins TRBV14 and TRBJ1-2; TRBD1 matches 8 bases. The germline V gene has CDR1 SGHDN and CDR2 FVKESK. V lost 0 bases, J lost 4 bases, and 7 bases stayed unmatched. This CDR3 spans 16 amino acids.

The CDR3 reads CASTPRRGLSTDTQYF. The CDR3 nucleotides read TGTGCCAGTACCCCAAGGAGGGGACTTAGCACAGATACGCAGTATTTT. V usage is TRBV19 and J usage is TRBJ2-3; D is possibly TRBD2 (6 bases). The CDR3 totals 16 residues. The ends were cut back, 7 bases at V and 0 bases at J, with 17 bases in the middle. Germline CDR1 LNHDA, CDR2 SQIVND (reference sequence). The entire variable domain, with the rest obtained from reference TRBV19 and TRBJ2-3, is as follows: DGGITQSPKYLFRKEGQNVTLSCEQNLNHDAMYWYRQDPGQGLRLIYYSQIVNDFQKGDIAEGYSVSREKKESFPLTVTSAQKNPTAFYLCASTPRRGLSTDTQYFGPGTRLTVL.

The chain employs TRBV5-1 and TRBJ2-4; 8 bases fit TRBD1. Germline V gene sequence: CDR1 SGHRS, CDR2 YFSETQ. The V and J ends lost 7 bases and 7 bases, in that order; junction bases with no gene match: 7. This CDR3 contains 13 residues. CDR3 amino acids: CASRPTGENIQYF. Written as DNA, the CDR3 is TGCGCCAGCCGGCCGACAGGGGAGAACATTCAGTACTTC.

The V and J genes are TRBV30 and TRBJ2-2, with TRBD1 identical over 12 bases. Trimming removed 5 bases from V and 8 bases from J; junction bases left unmatched: 9. CDR3 length: 15 residues. Germline V gives CDR1 GTSNPN, CDR2 SVGIG (reference sequence). This chain's CDR3 is CAWFPGQGAGGELFF. CDR3 nucleotides: TGTGCCTGGTTCCCGGGACAGGGGGCAGGGGGGGAGCTGTTTTTT.

The rearrangement links TRBV19 to TRBJ2-4, with 11 positions matching TRBD1. Germline V CDR1 and CDR2: LNHDA, SQIVND (reference sequence). Trimming cost V 8 bases and J 1 base; bases outside gene matches: 1. The CDR3 runs 14 residues. The CDR3 protein is CASGQGAAKNIQYF. In DNA form, the CDR3 reads TGTGCCAGTGGACAGGGGGCGGCCAAAAACATTCAGTACTTC. Looking up the rest from reference TRBV19 and TRBJ2-4 gives the full variable domain: DGGITQSPKYLFRKEGQNVTLSCEQNLNHDAMYWYRQDPGQGLRLIYYSQIVNDFQKGDIAEGYSVSREKKESFPLTVTSAQKNPTAFYLCASGQGAAKNIQYFGAGTRLSVL.

The chain joins TRBV3-1 (or the pseudogene TRBV3-2) to TRBJ2-1; TRBD2 is a possible D gene (6 bases). The CDR3 runs 16 residues. Germline-derived CDR1 and CDR2 are LGHDT and YNNKEL (reference sequence). V dropped 2 bases and J dropped 3 bases, with 14 bases sitting between them. CDR3 loop: CASSQWGSGDYNEQFF. CDR3 coding DNA: TGTGCCAGCAGCCAATGGGGTAGCGGCGACTACAATGAGCAGTTCTTC.

The chain links TRBV5-1 to TRBJ2-3; 13 nucleotides match TRBD2. Unmatched junction bases numbered 3, after V lost 3 bases and J lost 2 bases. This CDR3 has 16 amino acids. Germline CDR1 is SGHRS and CDR2 is YFSETQ. The CDR3, as DNA: TGCGCCAGCAGCTCGACTAGCGGGGGGCCCACAGATACGCAGTATTTT. It encodes CASSSTSGGPTDTQYF.

This clone was detected a few times. This sequence joins TRBV7-2 and TRBJ1-1, with TRBD1 matching over 7 bases. CDR1 and CDR2 (germline): SGHTA, FQGNSA. Losses at the gene ends were 6 bases for V and 4 bases for J; bases not matched to a gene: 5. The CDR3 has 13 amino acids. CDR3: CASRRQGGTEAFF. For the CDR3, the DNA is TGTGCCAGCAGGCGACAGGGCGGCACTGAAGCTTTCTTT.

V gene TRBV4-1 combines with J gene TRBJ2-5, with TRBD2 matching 9 bases. The CDR3 has 16 residues. CDR1 and CDR2 from the germline V gene are MGHRA and YSYEKL. J was trimmed by 3 bases and V by 1 base; bases with no gene match: 6. The CDR3 sequence: CASSQGLAGSKETQYF. The CDR3 coding sequence is TGCGCCAGCAGCCAAGGGCTAGCGGGATCTAAAGAGACCCAGTACTTC.

The CDR3 reads CASNSGGRDQPQHF. The CDR3 DNA is TGTGCCAGCAACTCCGGGGGGCGCGATCAGCCCCAGCATTTT. The chain couples TRBV25-1 to TRBJ1-5; D perhaps matches TRBD1 (6 bases). Germline values: CDR1 MGHDK, CDR2 SYGVNS. CDR3 length equals 14 residues. The ends were cut back, 7 bases at V and 5 bases at J, with 15 bases in the middle.

A single count supports this clone. V and J are TRBV12-5 and TRBJ1-1; tentatively, D is TRBD1 (6 bases). Germline V gene lookup returns CDR1 LGHNT and CDR2 FRNRAP. The CDR3 sequence is 13 residues long. Trimming removed 6 bases at V and 3 bases at J, with 11 bases between. The CDR3 DNA is TGTGCTAGTGGACAGGGAAGGGACACTGAAGCTTTCTTT. Protein sequence: CASGQGRDTEAFF.

This clone was observed a single time. J is TRBJ2-1 and V is TRBV28; possible D gene TRBD1, 5 bases. V was clipped by 6 bases and J by 10 bases, with 7 bases between them. CDR1 is MDHEN and CDR2 is SYDVKM in the germline V gene. CDR3 size: 10 residues. The CDR3 loop is CASRGREQFF. The CDR3 DNA reads TGTGCCAGCAGGGGGCGGGAGCAGTTCTTC.